The next 20 T cell receptor beta chains were all read from a single sample in a study of blood T cell repertoires in COVID-19. Profiling relied on immunoSEQ multiplex PCR, and the TCRdb table lists in-frame clones only, not all of them. The sample lists around 700,000 clones, 85% to 90% occurring once. The sequencing input was peripheral blood. The receptors come from a woman under 30 with acute or convalescent COVID-19.

V usage is TRBV19 and J usage is TRBJ1-1; 11 bases fit TRBD1. V was pared by 8 bases and J by 0 bases, with 5 bases of the junction left unmatched. Germline V gene lookup returns CDR1 LNHDA and CDR2 SQIVND (reference sequence). The CDR3 runs to 15 residues. CDR3 sequence (DNA): TGTGCCAGTTTGGACAGGGGGCTTTTGAACACTGAAGCTTTCTTT. Translated: CASLDRGLLNTEAFF.

The chain is built from TRBV2 and TRBJ1-6; 10 bases are shared with TRBD1. CDR1 and CDR2 (germline): SNHLY, FYNNEI. With V trimmed by 4 bases and J by 10 bases, 10 bases remained unmatched. The CDR3 loop spans 16 amino acids. CDR3 nucleotides: TGTGCCAGCAGTGCCCGGGACAGGGGTTTGGGCTCACCCCTCCACTTT. Protein sequence: CASSARDRGLGSPLHF. Variable domain in full (rest from reference TRBV2 and TRBJ1-6): EPEVTQTPSHQVTQMGQEVILRCVPISNHLYFYWYRQILGQKVEFLVSFYNNEISEKSEIFDDQFSVERPDGSNFTLKIRSTKLEDSAMYFCASSARDRGLGSPLHFGNGTRLTVT.

In DNA, the CDR3 is TGTGCCAGCACCCTCTCGAGAGGTCGTGGCTACACCTTC. Its translation: CASTLSRGRGYTF. The V call is TRBV28, the J call TRBJ1-2; D remains ambiguous. Trimming removed 7 bases from V and 7 bases from J, with 16 bases in between. The CDR3 is made up of 13 amino acids. The germline CDR1 and CDR2 sequences are MDHEN and SYDVKM.

The V call is TRBV4-2, the J call TRBJ2-3; TRBD2 matches at 7 bases. This CDR3 spans 17 amino acids. Germline CDR1 reads LGHNA; CDR2 reads YNFKEQ. The V gene end was trimmed by 0 bases and the J gene end by 1 base; junction bases not matched to a gene: 7. Here the CDR3 DNA reads TGTGCCAGCAGCCAAGATCGGGGGAGCGGGGGCACAGATACGCAGTATTTT. This codes for CASSQDRGSGGTDTQYF.

The chain combines TRBV2 with TRBJ2-3; D may be TRBD1 (6 bases). CDR1 and CDR2 from the germline V gene are SNHLY and FYNNEI. CDR3 length equals 17 residues. V was pared by 8 bases and J by 8 bases, with 29 bases between. The CDR3 DNA sequence: TGTGCCAGCGAGTATACGGGCAGGGGAATGGGTCCAGGTACGCAGTATTTT. Translation gives CASEYTGRGMGPGTQYF.

The V and J genes are TRBV27 and TRBJ2-1, with 7 bases lining up with TRBD2. This CDR3 is 15 amino acids long. Germline CDR1 reads MNHEY; CDR2 reads SMNVEV (reference sequence). The V gene end was trimmed by 5 bases and the J gene end by 2 bases; junction bases not matched to a gene: 6. As DNA, the CDR3 is TGTGCCAGCAGTCTCAGCGGGGTAGCCTACAATGAGCAGTTCTTC. Translating gives CASSLSGVAYNEQFF.

The rearrangement links TRBV4-1 to TRBJ2-7, with 9 bases aligning to TRBD1. This CDR3 comprises 16 residues. V was clipped by 2 bases and J by 4 bases; unmatched bases: 9. Germline V CDR1 and CDR2: MGHRA, YSYEKL. CDR3: CASSQSPGQGPYEQYF. CDR3 bases: TGCGCCAGCAGCCAATCCCCGGGACAGGGCCCTTACGAGCAGTACTTC.

Only a few counts were recorded for this clone. The chain joins TRBV7-9 to TRBJ2-7; 13 bases fit TRBD2. V was pared by 4 bases and J by 7 bases, with 7 bases of the junction left unmatched. The CDR3 covers 15 residues. The germline gives CDR1 SEHNR, CDR2 FQNEAQ (reference sequence). The CDR3 DNA sequence: TGTGCCAGCAGCTCTTCACTAGCGGGGGGGCGTGAGCAGTACTTC. Residues: CASSSSLAGGREQYF.

This clone occurred once. This chain connects TRBV5-1 to TRBJ2-7, with D possibly being TRBD2 (5 bases). The CDR3 has 15 amino acids. Trimming pared 1 base from V and 4 bases from J, leaving 15 bases between. The germline CDR1 and CDR2 sequences are SGHRS and YFSETQ. The CDR3 DNA is TGCGCCAGCAGCTTGACGGCAGGACTTTATTACGAGCAGTACTTC. It encodes CASSLTAGLYYEQYF.

This chain connects TRBV28 to TRBJ2-7; 8 bases are a match to TRBD1. The CDR3 totals 14 residues. Germline V gene sequence: CDR1 MDHEN, CDR2 SYDVKM. The trim removed 6 bases at V and 0 bases at J, leaving 4 bases unmatched. CDR3 in DNA: TGTGCCAGCAGGACAGGGGCCACCTCCTACGAGCAGTACTTC. Translating it yields CASRTGATSYEQYF.

CDR3 amino acids: CASSFSGGMPAFF. CDR3 nucleotide sequence: TGTGCCAGCAGTTTTTCGGGGGGCATGCCGGCTTTCTTT. The genes are TRBV12-3 or TRBV12-4 and TRBJ1-1, with TRBD1 as a possible D gene (6 bases). V lost 3 bases, J lost 11 bases, and 16 bases lay in between. This CDR3 is 13 amino acids long.

The chain combines TRBV29-1 with TRBJ1-2; 10 bases are a match to TRBD1. The CDR3 contains 15 residues. Per germline, CDR1 SQVTM and CDR2 ANQGSEA. V was clipped by 6 bases and J by 8 bases; unmatched bases: 15. For the CDR3, the DNA is TGCAGCGTGGGATGGGTGGCCGGGACAGGGGAAGGCTACACCTTC. Translated: CSVGWVAGTGEGYTF.

This rearrangement joins TRBV10-2 to TRBJ2-1, with 14 bases identical to TRBD2. Trimming cost V 6 bases and J 8 bases; bases outside gene matches: 6. This CDR3 comprises 15 residues. Germline CDR1 and CDR2: WSHSY and SAAADI. The CDR3, as DNA: TGCGCCAGCAGCTCGGGACTAGCGGGGGCGGATGAGCAGTTCTTC. It specifies CASSSGLAGADEQFF.

The chain recombines TRBV28 with TRBJ1-5, with no clear D. The CDR3 loop spans 17 amino acids. Germline V gene lookup returns CDR1 MDHEN and CDR2 SYDVKM. V was shortened by 5 bases and J by 4 bases, with 21 bases between the two germline ends. CDR3 bases: TGTGCCAGCAGTCACTACCCGAGGGCGAAACCAAATCAGCCCCAGCATTTT. Encoded protein: CASSHYPRAKPNQPQHF.

The V and J genes are TRBV9 and TRBJ1-6; TRBD1 agrees at 9 bases. This CDR3 has 18 amino acids. From germline, CDR1 is SGDLS and CDR2 YYNGEE. After removal of 2 bases from V and 10 bases from J, the junction contained 16 bases not matched to a gene. CDR3 amino acids: CASSVDIGTGKSGSPLHF. The CDR3 coding sequence is TGTGCCAGCAGCGTTGATATCGGGACAGGGAAATCTGGATCACCCCTCCACTTT.

J is TRBJ2-1 and V is TRBV24-1; a weak D match, TRBD2 (5 bases). The germline V gene has CDR1 KGHDR and CDR2 SFDVKD. The CDR3 runs 14 residues. V gave up 3 bases and J gave up 9 bases, with 14 bases separating them. CDR3 sequence: CATSDRSSSIEQFF. As DNA, the CDR3 is TGTGCCACCAGTGATCGGTCTAGCTCGATTGAGCAGTTCTTC.

The chain employs TRBV10-3 and TRBJ1-2; 7 bases line up with TRBD1. Looked up from germline, CDR1 is ENHRY and CDR2 is SYGVKD. CDR3 length equals 17 residues. The junction had 15 bases not matched to a gene; V was cut back by 0 bases and J by 8 bases. The CDR3 DNA reads as TGTGCCATCAGTGAGTCGAGGACAGGTTTACTAACTAAGGGCTACACCTTC. Its translation is CAISESRTGLLTKGYTF.

The V and J genes are TRBV12-5 and TRBJ2-2, with 7 bases aligning to TRBD1. The ends lost 5 bases at V and 4 bases at J; junction bases unmatched: 10. This CDR3 is 16 amino acids long. CDR1 and CDR2 from the germline V gene are LGHNT and FRNRAP. The CDR3 bases are TGTGCTAGTGGTCCCCGGACAGGAGACTTCACCGGGGAGCTGTTTTTT. The encoded protein is CASGPRTGDFTGELFF. The variable domain in full, with the rest retrieved from reference TRBV12-5 and TRBJ2-2, is DARVTQTPRHKVTEMGQEVTMRCQPILGHNTVFWYRQTMMQGLELLAYFRNRAPLDDSGMPKDRFSAEMPDATLATLKIQPSEPRDSAVYFCASGPRTGDFTGELFFGEGSRLTVL.

The chain recombines TRBV4-1 with TRBJ1-4; D is ambiguous. V shed 0 bases and J shed 8 bases, with 13 bases lying between them. This CDR3 spans 15 amino acids. Germline CDR1 reads MGHRA; CDR2 reads YSYEKL. The CDR3 sequence is CASSQDPSKEEKLFF. The CDR3 coding sequence is TGCGCCAGCAGCCAAGATCCCTCCAAGGAGGAAAAACTGTTTTTT.

V usage is TRBV11-2 and J usage is TRBJ2-7; TRBD1 is a possible D gene (6 bases). V gave up 1 base and J gave up 4 bases, with 14 bases separating them. Germline loops: CDR1 SGHAT, CDR2 FQNNGV. The length of the CDR3 is 15 residues. Here the CDR3 DNA reads TGTGCCAGCAGCTTAGTAACCGGACAGTCTTACGAGCAGTACTTC. Residues: CASSLVTGQSYEQYF.